Given below is one T cell receptor beta chain in context. Antigen specificity is unknown. The germline gives CDR1 SGHDT, CDR2 YYEEEE. The CDR3 extends over 16 amino acids. V dropped 6 bases and J dropped 0; count of bases not matched to a gene: 8. Profiled with immunoSEQ multiplex PCR; TCRdb holds only in-frame clones, not every one. The table lists under 85,000 clones, around 90% of them singletons. Exclusion applied to patients with autoimmune disease history or systemic immunosuppression. Cycle 7 day 1, cycle 4 day 1, and baseline were the timepoints at which blood was sampled. The data are from a study of OX40 agonist ivuxolimab in advanced cancers. In the study overall: People in dose escalation had one of these cancers: hepatocellular carcinoma, melanoma, renal cell or head and neck cancer.

Study results and caveats: At doses 0.1 to 3.0 mg/kg, CD4+ and CD8+ clones expanded.

V usage is TRBV5-6 and J usage is TRBJ1-3, with 8 nucleotides matching TRBD1. The TCR comes from an adult with an advanced solid tumor such as melanoma, head and neck, liver or kidney cancer. The sequenced sample was CD4+ or CD8+ T cells sorted from blood, obtained in a trial of the OX40 agonist ivuxolimab. DNA for the CDR3: TGTGCCAGCACCGGGACAGGAGCCCGCTCTGGAAACACCATATATTTT. Translating gives CASTGTGARSGNTIYF.